The clone carrying this T cell receptor (beta chain) has a count of ten or more. The antigen remains undetermined. One entry per CDR3 protein results from TCRdb running MiXCR on the RACE reads. The top ten clones hold 7.5% to 9% of a sample with 300,000 to 400,000 distinct CDR3 sequences, around 7% of them seen once. This entry comes from a study of human T cells and chemical hapten exposure. The CDR3 sequence is 14 residues long. The junction had 12 bases not matched to a gene; V was cut back by 9 bases and J by 8 bases. Per the germline V gene, CDR1 is SGHRS and CDR2 is YFSETQ. General study results and limits: There was alopecia in the donors, so their immune response may differ from that of healthy people. Among expanded TCRs, significantly more large CDR3 similarity clusters formed than among controls. There was no change with DPC sensitization in TCRs above 1 in 1000 frequency.

As to time point: patch test 1, 2 weeks after DPC sensitization. The treatment: therapeutic diphenylcyclopropenone sensitization with weekly scalp DPC. This sequence was found in a woman aged 18-29 years with alopecia areata. Some clones in this sample may be carry-over from other donors' samples. The chain carries TRBV5-1 and TRBJ2-1; 9 bases are a match to TRBD2. Material: whole blood, obtained in connection with sensitization to the hapten diphenylcyclopropenone (DPC). CDR3 coding DNA: TGCGCCACCCGACCGGCGGGGGGGAGGGATGAGCAGTTCTTC. Protein product: CATRPAGGRDEQFF.